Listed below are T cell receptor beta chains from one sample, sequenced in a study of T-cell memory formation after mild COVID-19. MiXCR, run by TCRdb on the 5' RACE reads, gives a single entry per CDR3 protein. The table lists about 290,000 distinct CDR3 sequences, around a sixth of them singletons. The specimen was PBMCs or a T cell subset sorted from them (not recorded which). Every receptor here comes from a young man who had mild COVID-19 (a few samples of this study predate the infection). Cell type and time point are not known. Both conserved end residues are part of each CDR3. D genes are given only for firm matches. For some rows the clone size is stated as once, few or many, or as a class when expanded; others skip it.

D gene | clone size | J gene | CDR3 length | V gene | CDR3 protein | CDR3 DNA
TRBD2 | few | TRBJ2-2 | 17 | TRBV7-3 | CASSLSPSGGASGELFF | TGTGCCAGCAGCTTATCTCCTAGCGGGGGGGCCTCCGGGGAGCTGTTTTTT
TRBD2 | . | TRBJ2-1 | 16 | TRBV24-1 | CATSDPGTSGHNEQFF | TGTGCCACCAGTGACCCGGGGACTAGCGGGCACAATGAGCAGTTCTTC
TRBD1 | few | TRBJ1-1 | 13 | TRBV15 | CATSKTGTAEAFF | TGTGCCACCAGCAAGACAGGGACCGCTGAAGCTTTCTTT
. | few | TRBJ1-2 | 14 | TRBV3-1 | CASSLRGSVYGYTF | TGTGCCAGCAGCCTTCGGGGATCAGTCTATGGCTACACCTTC
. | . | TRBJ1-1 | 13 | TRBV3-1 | CASSLGTATEAFF | TGTGCCAGCAGCCTTGGGACGGCCACTGAAGCTTTCTTT
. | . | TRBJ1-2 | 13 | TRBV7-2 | CASSSPSLDGYTF | TGTGCCAGCAGCTCCCCATCTTTGGACGGCTACACCTTC
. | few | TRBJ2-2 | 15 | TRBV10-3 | CAIRISGANTGELFF | TGTGCCATCAGGATTAGCGGCGCGAACACCGGGGAGCTGTTTTTT
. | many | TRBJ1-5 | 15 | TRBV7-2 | CASSPGNTNYQPQHF | TGTGCCAGCAGCCCAGGGAATACCAATTATCAGCCCCAGCATTTT
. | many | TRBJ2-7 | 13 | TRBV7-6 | CASSRDLTYEQYF | TGTGCCAGCAGCCGGGATTTAACCTACGAGCAGTACTTC
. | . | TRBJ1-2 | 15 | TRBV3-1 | CASSPSGPRGDGYTF | TGTGCCAGCAGCCCCTCTGGGCCTCGGGGAGATGGCTACACCTTC
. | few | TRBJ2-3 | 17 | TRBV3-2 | CSSSRSGQVHSTDTQYF | TGTTCCAGCAGCCGTTCAGGACAGGTCCATAGCACAGATACGCAGTATTTT
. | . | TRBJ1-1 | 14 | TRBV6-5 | CASSYSDYSTEAFF | TGTGCCAGCAGTTACTCGGATTATAGCACTGAAGCTTTCTTT
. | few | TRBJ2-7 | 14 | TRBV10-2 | CASTIQAPGYEQYF | TGCGCCAGCACCATACAGGCACCGGGCTACGAGCAGTACTTC
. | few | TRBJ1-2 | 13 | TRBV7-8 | CASSLDGFYGYTF | TGTGCCAGCAGCTTAGACGGCTTCTATGGCTACACCTTC
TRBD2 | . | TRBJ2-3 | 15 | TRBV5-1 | CASTPSGGASDTQYF | TGCGCCAGCACCCCTAGCGGGGGGGCATCTGATACGCAGTATTTT
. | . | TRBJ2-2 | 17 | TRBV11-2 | CASSPRRAVYNTGELFF | TGTGCCAGCAGCCCACGACGGGCGGTTTATAACACCGGGGAGCTGTTTTTT
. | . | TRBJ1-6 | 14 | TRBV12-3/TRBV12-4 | CASRHDRSGSPLHF | TGTGCCAGCAGACACGACCGATCGGGTTCACCCCTCCACTTT
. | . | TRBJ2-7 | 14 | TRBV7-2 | CASSLGGEAYEQYF | TGTGCCAGCAGCTTAGGGGGGGAGGCCTACGAGCAGTACTTC
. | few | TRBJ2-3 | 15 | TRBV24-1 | CATSAGPPRTDTQYF | TGTGCCACCAGTGCAGGACCGCCCCGCACAGATACGCAGTATTTT
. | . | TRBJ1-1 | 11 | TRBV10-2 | CASRNSGEAFF | TGCGCCAGCAGGAACTCGGGGGAAGCTTTCTTT
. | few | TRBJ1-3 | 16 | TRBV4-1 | CASSQAGAQYGNTIYF | TGCGCCAGCAGCCAGGCAGGGGCCCAGTATGGAAACACCATATATTTT
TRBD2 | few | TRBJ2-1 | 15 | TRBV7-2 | CASSKWGGQSDEQFF | TGTGCCAGCAGCAAGTGGGGAGGGCAAAGCGATGAGCAGTTCTTC
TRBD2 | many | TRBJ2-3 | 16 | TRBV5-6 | CATKKLAGDATDTQYF | TGTGCCACAAAAAAACTAGCGGGAGATGCAACAGATACGCAGTATTTT
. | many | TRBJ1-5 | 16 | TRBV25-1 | CASSEDSEYSNQPQHF | TGTGCCAGCAGTGAGGACAGTGAGTATAGCAATCAGCCCCAGCATTTT
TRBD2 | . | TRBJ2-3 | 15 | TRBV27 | CASSSMTSGGPPGYF | TGTGCCAGCAGTTCCATGACTAGCGGGGGGCCCCCTGGGTATTTT
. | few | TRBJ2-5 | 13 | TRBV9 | CASSVGGAATQYF | TGTGCCAGCAGCGTTGGGGGGGCAGCGACCCAGTACTTC
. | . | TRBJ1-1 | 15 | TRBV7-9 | CASRPQGGVDTEAFF | TGTGCCAGCAGACCCCAGGGAGGGGTCGACACTGAAGCTTTCTTT
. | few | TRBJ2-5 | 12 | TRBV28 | CASSSSLETQYF | TGTGCCAGCAGCTCATCGTTGGAGACCCAGTACTTC
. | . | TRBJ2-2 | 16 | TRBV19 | CASIPKVYKNTGELFF | TGTGCCAGTATCCCAAAGGTATATAAGAACACCGGGGAGCTGTTTTTT
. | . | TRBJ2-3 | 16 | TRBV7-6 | CASSLGASHYADTQYF | TGTGCCAGCAGCTTGGGTGCAAGCCACTATGCTGATACGCAGTATTTT
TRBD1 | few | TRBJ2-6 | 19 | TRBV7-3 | CASSGDHGDRVTGANVLTF | TGTGCCAGCAGCGGGGATCACGGGGACAGGGTGACTGGGGCCAACGTCCTGACTTTC
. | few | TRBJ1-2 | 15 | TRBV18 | CASSPRAGEGYGYTF | TGTGCCAGCTCACCCCGGGCAGGGGAAGGCTATGGCTACACCTTC
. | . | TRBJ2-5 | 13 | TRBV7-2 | CASSSGTLETQYF | TGTGCCAGCAGCTCCGGGACATTAGAGACCCAGTACTTC
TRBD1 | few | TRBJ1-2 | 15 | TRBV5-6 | CASSATGGLAYGYTF | TGTGCCAGCAGCGCCACAGGGGGCTTGGCCTATGGCTACACCTTC
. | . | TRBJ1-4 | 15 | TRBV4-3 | CASSQDFKTNEKLFF | TGCGCCAGCAGCCAAGATTTTAAGACTAATGAAAAACTGTTTTTT
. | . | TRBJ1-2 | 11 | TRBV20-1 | CSARYSDRYTF | TGCAGTGCCCGTTATTCGGATCGCTACACCTTC
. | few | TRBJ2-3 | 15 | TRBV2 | CASSTETPLTDTQYF | TGTGCCAGCAGTACGGAAACTCCCCTCACAGATACGCAGTATTTT
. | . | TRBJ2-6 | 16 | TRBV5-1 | CASSLDVVAGANVLTF | TGCGCCAGCAGCTTGGACGTAGTGGCTGGGGCCAACGTCCTGACTTTC
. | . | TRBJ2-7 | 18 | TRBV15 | CATSRDPLRGLRPYEQYF | TGTGCCACCAGCAGAGATCCACTCAGGGGACTACGACCCTACGAGCAGTACTTC
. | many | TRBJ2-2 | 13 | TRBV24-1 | CATEGENTGELFF | TGTGCCACCGAAGGGGAGAACACCGGGGAGCTGTTTTTT
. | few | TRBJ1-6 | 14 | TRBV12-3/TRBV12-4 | CASSLPRPNSPLHF | TGTGCCAGCAGTTTACCAAGACCTAATTCACCCCTCCACTTT
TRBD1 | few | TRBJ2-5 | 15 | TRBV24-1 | CATSDPSGGAETQYF | TGTGCCACCAGTGACCCTTCAGGGGGCGCGGAGACCCAGTACTTC
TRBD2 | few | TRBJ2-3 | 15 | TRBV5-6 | CASSLRLAGADTQYF | TGTGCCAGCAGCTTAAGACTAGCGGGTGCAGATACGCAGTATTTT
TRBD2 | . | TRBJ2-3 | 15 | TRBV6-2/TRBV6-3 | CASSPLAGVVDTQYF | TGTGCCAGCAGCCCTCTAGCGGGGGTGGTAGATACGCAGTATTTT
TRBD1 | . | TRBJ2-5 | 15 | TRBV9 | CASSKKGQGTETQYF | TGTGCCAGCAGCAAAAAGGGACAGGGGACGGAGACCCAGTACTTC
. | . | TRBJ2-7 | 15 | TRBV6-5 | CASTAPQQGSYEQYF | TGTGCCAGCACCGCACCACAACAGGGTTCCTACGAGCAGTACTTC
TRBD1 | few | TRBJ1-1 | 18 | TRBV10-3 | CAITPGQGTRATNTEAFF | TGTGCCATCACCCCGGGACAGGGGACCAGGGCGACGAACACTGAAGCTTTCTTT
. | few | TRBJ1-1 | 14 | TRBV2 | CASSRPEGFAEAFF | TGTGCCAGCTCACGGCCCGAGGGCTTCGCTGAAGCTTTCTTT
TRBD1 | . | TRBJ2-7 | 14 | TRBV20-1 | CSAPNAGTGSEQYF | TGCAGTGCCCCCAACGCCGGGACAGGGTCTGAGCAGTACTTC
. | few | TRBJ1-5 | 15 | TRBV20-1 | CSASDVGTSNQPQHF | TGCAGTGCTAGTGATGTGGGGACAAGCAATCAGCCCCAGCATTTT
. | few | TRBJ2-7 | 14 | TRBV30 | CAWSVLGRSYEQYF | TGTGCCTGGAGTGTACTGGGGAGGTCCTACGAGCAGTACTTC
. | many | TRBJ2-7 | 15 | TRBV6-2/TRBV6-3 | CASSFQGSSSYEQYF | TGTGCCAGCAGTTTTCAGGGATCGTCCTCCTACGAGCAGTACTTC
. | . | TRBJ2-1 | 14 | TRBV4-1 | CASSQATPISEQFF | TGCGCCAGCAGCCAAGCCACCCCTATCAGTGAGCAGTTCTTC
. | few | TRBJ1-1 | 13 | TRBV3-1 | CASSSIMGTEAFF | TGTGCCAGCAGCTCCATAATGGGCACTGAAGCTTTCTTT